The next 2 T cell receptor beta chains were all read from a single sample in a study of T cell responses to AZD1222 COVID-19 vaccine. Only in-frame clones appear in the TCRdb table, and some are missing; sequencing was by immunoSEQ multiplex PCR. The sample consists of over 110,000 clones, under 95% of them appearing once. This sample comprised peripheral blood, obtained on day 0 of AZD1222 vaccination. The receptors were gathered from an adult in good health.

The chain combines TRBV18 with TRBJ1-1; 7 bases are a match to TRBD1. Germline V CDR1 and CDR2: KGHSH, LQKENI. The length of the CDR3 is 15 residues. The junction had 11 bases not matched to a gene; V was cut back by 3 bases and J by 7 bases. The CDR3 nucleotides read TGTGCCAGCTCACCTAGGGGGACAGCAATTCTTGAAGCTTTCTTT. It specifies CASSPRGTAILEAFF.

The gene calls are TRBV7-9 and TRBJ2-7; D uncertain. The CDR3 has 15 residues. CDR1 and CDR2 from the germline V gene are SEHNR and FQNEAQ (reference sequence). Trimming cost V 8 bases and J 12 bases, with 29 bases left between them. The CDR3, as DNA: TGTGCCAGCGCTGGGGAAAAGGCAGTTTCGGACCCGGGGTACTTC. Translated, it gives CASAGEKAVSDPGYF.